The 16 T cell receptor beta chains below all came from one sample that was sequenced in a study of CD8+CD57+ T cells in acquired aplastic anemia. The TCR beta profiling, which covered VDJ combination and CDR3 sequence, was carried out using genomic DNA as the template. TCRdb re-analysed the reads in MiXCR, keeping a single row per CDR3 protein. The data contain 150,000 to 200,000 distinct CDR3 sequences, 50% to 75% of them singletons. Sequenced material: sorted CD4+, CD8+, or CD8+CD57+ T cells (not recorded which) from PBMCs. These receptors came from a human donor with severe aplastic anemia or a healthy control (not recorded which).

This clonotype was observed a handful of times. The chain is built from TRBV29-1 and TRBJ1-3; a weak D match, TRBD1 (5 bases). Germline V gene lookup returns CDR1 SQVTM and CDR2 ANQGSEA. This CDR3 is 13 amino acids long. Between the trimmed V and J ends, which lost 4 bases and 2 bases, there was a span of 9 bases. The CDR3 DNA follows: TGCAGCGTTGGGGGGAAACCTGGAAACACCATATATTTT. Protein product: CSVGGKPGNTIYF.

V gene TRBV20-1 combines with J gene TRBJ2-1; D is uncertain. The CDR3 length is 13 residues. Between the trimmed V and J ends, which lost 6 bases and 0 bases, there was a span of 9 bases. The germline gives CDR1 DFQATT, CDR2 SNEGSKA (reference sequence). CDR3 sequence: CSAGLSSYNEQFF. DNA of the CDR3: TGCAGTGCCGGCCTAAGCTCCTACAATGAGCAGTTCTTC.

The chain is built from TRBV7-2 and TRBJ1-2; 10 bases match TRBD1. CDR1 and CDR2 (germline): SGHTA, FQGNSA. The CDR3 has 14 amino acids. Germline trimming cut 4 bases from V and 11 bases from J; bases unmatched to any gene: 10. The CDR3 bases are TGTGCCAGCAGCTCACCCGGGACAGGGGCCCGTTACACCTTC. As protein: CASSSPGTGARYTF.

In its sample, this clonotype was seen many times. The V and J genes are TRBV6-1 and TRBJ2-3; 11 bases agree with TRBD1. The trim removed 1 base at V and 6 bases at J, leaving 3 bases unmatched. Germline V lookup: CDR1 MNHNS, CDR2 SASEGT. This CDR3 region has 15 residues. CDR3 bases: TGTGCCAGCAGTGAAGGGACAGGGGGCCCCGATACGCAGTATTTT. Protein product: CASSEGTGGPDTQYF.

As for this clonotype: A read error may produce the germline difference seen at one junction end. V is TRBV9 and J is TRBJ2-7, with D unresolved. CDR3 length: 12 residues. Germline CDR1 is SGDLS and CDR2 is YYNGEE. Written as DNA, the CDR3 is TGTGCCAGCAGTCCCCGGGCCCCCGAGCAGTGCTTC. Its translation: CASSPRAPEQCF. The whole variable domain, remainder taken from reference TRBV9 and TRBJ2-7, is DSGVTQTPKHLITATGQRVTLRCSPRSGDLSVYWYQQSLDQGLQFLIQYYNGEERAKGNILERFSAQQFPDLHSELNLSSLELGDSALYFCASSPRAPEQCFGPGTRLTVT.

Concerning this clonotype: A much more abundant neighbour one base away suggests this may be a read error. This chain connects TRBV11-2 to TRBJ2-2; 7 bases align to TRBD2. This CDR3 is built from 11 residues. From germline, CDR1 is SGHAT and CDR2 FQNNGV. The CDR3 DNA sequence: TGTGCCAGCAGCAGCAGCGGGGAGCTGTCTTTT. This encodes CASSSSGELSF.

At least ten counts were recorded for this clonotype. The rearrangement joins TRBV19 to TRBJ1-5; unclear D gene. V lost 3 bases and J 5 bases, leaving 11 bases between the germline ends. Germline CDR1 LNHDA, CDR2 SQIVND (reference sequence). CDR3 length: 14 residues. The CDR3 nucleotides are TGTGCCAGTAGTATTAGTCAGATTGATCAGCCCCAGCATTTT. Amino acids: CASSISQIDQPQHF.

This sequence joins TRBV12-3 or TRBV12-4 and TRBJ1-2, with D hard to call. The CDR3 spans 14 residues. V was clipped by 3 bases and J by 7 bases, with 15 bases between them. The CDR3 coding sequence is TGTGCCAGCAGTTTTAACAGCCCAGAAAGTGGCTACACCTTC. Its translation is CASSFNSPESGYTF.

The CDR3 is CASSPGGYVLTF. The CDR3 DNA reads TGTGCCAGCAGCCCAGGGGGATACGTCCTGACTTTC. The chain is built from TRBV4-2 and TRBJ2-6; 7 bases match TRBD1. V shed 4 bases, J shed 11 bases, and the junction held 2 bases outside the gene matches. CDR3 length: 12 amino acids. Germline V gives CDR1 LGHNA, CDR2 YNFKEQ.

V and J are TRBV2 and TRBJ2-3; D unclear. Germline V gives CDR1 SNHLY, CDR2 FYNNEI. The length of the CDR3 is 15 residues. V was cut by 2 bases and J by 2 bases, with 11 bases left in between. For the CDR3, the DNA is TGTGCCAGCAGTGAACAGTCCATAACCACAGATACGCAGTATTTT. This encodes CASSEQSITTDTQYF.

The genes are TRBV20-1 and TRBJ2-3, with TRBD2 identical over 14 bases. J lost 3 bases, V lost 5 bases, and 16 bases had no gene match. This CDR3 comprises 19 residues. Per germline, CDR1 DFQATT and CDR2 SNEGSKA (reference sequence). DNA for the CDR3: TGCAGTGCTTCTCGTCGCGGGACTAGCGGGGGCCCTCTAACAGATACGCAGTATTTT. Amino acid sequence: CSASRRGTSGGPLTDTQYF.

This clonotype appeared a few times. CDR3 bases: TGTGCCACCTCAAGCACAGATACGCAGTATTTT. Protein sequence: CATSSTDTQYF. The chain links TRBV24-1 to TRBJ2-3; D ambiguous. CDR3 size: 11 residues. V lost 9 bases and J lost 0, with 3 bases in between. Germline V gives CDR1 KGHDR, CDR2 SFDVKD.

The chain employs TRBV9 and TRBJ1-1, with 11 nucleotides matching TRBD1. Germline lookup yields CDR1 SGDLS and CDR2 YYNGEE. V dropped 4 bases and J dropped 5; count of bases not matched to a gene: 7. CDR3 length: 15 amino acids. CDR3 in DNA: TGTGCCAGCAGCCTTGAGGGACAGGGGGTGACTGAAGCTTTCTTT. This encodes CASSLEGQGVTEAFF.

The chain links TRBV5-1 to TRBJ1-1; no definite D call. The CDR3 sequence is 12 residues long. Germline V CDR1 and CDR2: SGHRS, YFSETQ. Trimming removed 4 bases from V and 4 bases from J, with 8 bases in between. CDR3 coding DNA: TGCGCCAGCAGCCTAACGAGCACTGAAGCTTTCTTT. It codes for CASSLTSTEAFF.

This clonotype has more than one count but fewer than ten. The gene calls are TRBV20-1 and TRBJ2-7, with a possible D match to TRBD1 (5 bases). Trimming left V 5 bases short and J 5 bases short, with 19 bases between. This CDR3 spans 14 amino acids. Germline values: CDR1 DFQATT, CDR2 SNEGSKA (reference sequence). CDR3 amino acids: CSAVEQAAAHEQYF. The CDR3 DNA is TGCAGTGCTGTTGAACAGGCCGCCGCCCACGAGCAGTACTTC.

This clonotype was seen once. CDR3 amino acids: CAISVRETDTQYF. CDR3 in DNA: TGTGCCATCAGTGTCAGGGAGACAGATACGCAGTATTTT. The chain uses TRBV10-3 and TRBJ2-3; TRBD1 or TRBD2 may be the D gene (5 bases each). The germline V gene encodes CDR1 ENHRY and CDR2 SYGVKD. V shed 4 bases and J shed 3 bases, with 8 bases lying between them. The CDR3 loop spans 13 amino acids.